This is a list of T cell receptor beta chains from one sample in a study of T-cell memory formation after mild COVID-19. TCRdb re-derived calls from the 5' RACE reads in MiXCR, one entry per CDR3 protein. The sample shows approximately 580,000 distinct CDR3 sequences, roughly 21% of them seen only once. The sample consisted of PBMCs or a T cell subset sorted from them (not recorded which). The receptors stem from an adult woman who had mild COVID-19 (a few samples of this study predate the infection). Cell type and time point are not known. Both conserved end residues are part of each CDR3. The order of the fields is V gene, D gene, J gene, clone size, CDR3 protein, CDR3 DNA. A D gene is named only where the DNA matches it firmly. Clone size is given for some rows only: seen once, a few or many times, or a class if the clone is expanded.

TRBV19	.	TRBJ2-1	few	CASSMGQGLNEQFF	TGTGCCAGTAGTATGGGGCAGGGCCTCAATGAGCAGTTCTTC
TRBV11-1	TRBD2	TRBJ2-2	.	CASSRGGRQSNTGELFF	TGTGCCAGCAGCCGGGGGGGACGACAATCGAACACCGGGGAGCTGTTTTTT
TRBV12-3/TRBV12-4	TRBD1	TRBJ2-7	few	CASSSGTGWSYEQYF	TGTGCCAGCAGCTCAGGGACAGGGTGGTCCTACGAGCAGTACTTC
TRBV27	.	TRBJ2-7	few	CASSLTWTSRSYEQYF	TGTGCCAGCAGTTTAACGTGGACCTCCCGTTCCTACGAGCAGTACTTC
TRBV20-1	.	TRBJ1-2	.	CSASPVPADYGYTF	TGCAGTGCAAGTCCGGTGCCGGCCGACTATGGCTACACCTTC
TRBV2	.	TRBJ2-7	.	CASRADSSYEQYF	TGTGCCAGCAGAGCCGACAGCTCCTACGAGCAGTACTTC
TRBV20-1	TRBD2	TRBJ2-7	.	CSARVGGKPGEQYF	TGCAGTGCTAGAGTGGGAGGGAAGCCGGGAGAGCAGTACTTC
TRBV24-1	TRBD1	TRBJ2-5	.	CATSDTNRGRETQYF	TGTGCCACCAGTGATACGAACAGGGGGCGAGAGACCCAGTACTTC
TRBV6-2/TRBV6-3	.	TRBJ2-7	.	CASRPPAGNQYF	TGTGCCAGCAGACCCCCAGCCGGGAATCAGTACTTC
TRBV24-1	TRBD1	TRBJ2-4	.	CATSDTGQGANIQYF	TGTGCCACCAGTGACACGGGACAGGGGGCGAACATTCAGTACTTC